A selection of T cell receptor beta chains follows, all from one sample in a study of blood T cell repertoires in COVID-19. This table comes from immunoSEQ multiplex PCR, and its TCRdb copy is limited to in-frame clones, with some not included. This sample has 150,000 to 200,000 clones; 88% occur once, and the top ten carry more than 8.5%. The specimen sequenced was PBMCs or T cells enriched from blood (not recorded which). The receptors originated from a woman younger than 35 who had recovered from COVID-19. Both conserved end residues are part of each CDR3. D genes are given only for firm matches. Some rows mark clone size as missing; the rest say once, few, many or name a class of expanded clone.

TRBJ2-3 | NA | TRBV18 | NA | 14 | CASSPTSGTDTQYF | TGTGCCAGCTCACCAACAAGCGGCACAGATACGCAGTATTTT
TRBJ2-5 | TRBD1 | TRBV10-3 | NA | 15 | CAISESWTGVETQYF | TGTGCCATCAGTGAGTCCTGGACAGGGGTAGAGACCCAGTACTTC
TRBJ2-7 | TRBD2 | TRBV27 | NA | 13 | CATSAGGFYEQYF | TGTGCCACCTCAGCGGGGGGCTTCTACGAGCAGTACTTC
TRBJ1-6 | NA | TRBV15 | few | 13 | CATSREGVGPLHF | TGTGCCACCAGCAGAGAAGGGGTAGGTCCCCTCCACTTT
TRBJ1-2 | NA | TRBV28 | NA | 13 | CASYDGANYGYTF | TGTGCCAGCTACGACGGGGCTAACTATGGCTACACCTTC
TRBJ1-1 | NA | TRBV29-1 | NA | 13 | CSVEWRGSTEAFF | TGCAGCGTTGAATGGCGGGGATCTACTGAAGCTTTCTTT
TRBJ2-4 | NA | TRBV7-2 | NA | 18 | CASSPILPGLLQPNIQYF | TGTGCCAGCAGTCCTATTTTGCCGGGACTGCTACAACCGAACATTCAGTACTTC
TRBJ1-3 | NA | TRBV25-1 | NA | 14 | CASSPPTDGNTIYF | TGTGCCAGCAGTCCACCGACAGATGGAAACACCATATATTTT
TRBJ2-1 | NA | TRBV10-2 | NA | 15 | CASSDRGSSYNEQFF | TGCGCCAGCAGTGATCGCGGTAGCTCCTACAATGAGCAGTTCTTC
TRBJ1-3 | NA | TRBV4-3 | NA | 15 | CASSQDSYSGNTIYF | TGCGCCAGCAGCCAAGATTCGTACTCTGGAAACACCATATATTTT
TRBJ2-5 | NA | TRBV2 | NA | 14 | CASSVQDAEETQYF | TGTGCCAGCAGTGTACAGGATGCGGAAGAGACCCAGTACTTC
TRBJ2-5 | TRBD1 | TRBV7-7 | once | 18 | CASSFKVITQGAWETQYF | TGTGCTAGCAGCTTTAAGGTCATCACTCAGGGGGCTTGGGAGACCCAGTACTTC
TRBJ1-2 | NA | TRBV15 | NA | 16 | CATSRDEGILVGGYTF | TGTGCCACCAGCAGAGATGAGGGAATCCTGGTCGGGGGCTACACCTTC
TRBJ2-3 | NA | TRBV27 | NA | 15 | CASSFRRGWEDTQYF | TGTGCCAGCAGTTTCCGTCGGGGATGGGAAGATACGCAGTATTTT
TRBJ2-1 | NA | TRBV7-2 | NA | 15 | CASSLAGGRNEEQFF | TGTGCCAGCAGCTTAGCGGGGGGTAGAAATGAGGAGCAGTTCTTC
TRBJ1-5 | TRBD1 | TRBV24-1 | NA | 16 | CATSLSGGSGNQPQHF | TGTGCCACCAGTCTGTCAGGGGGATCGGGCAATCAGCCCCAGCATTTT
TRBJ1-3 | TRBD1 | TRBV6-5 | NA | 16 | CASSYSGQGSGNTIYF | TGTGCCAGCAGTTACTCGGGACAGGGCTCTGGAAACACCATATATTTT
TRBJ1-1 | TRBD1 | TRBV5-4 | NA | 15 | CASSSRQGAYTEAFF | TGTGCCAGCAGCAGTCGACAGGGGGCGTACACTGAAGCTTTCTTT
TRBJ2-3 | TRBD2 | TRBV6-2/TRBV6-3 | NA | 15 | CASSSSGRLGDTQYF | TGTGCCAGCAGCTCTAGCGGGAGGCTCGGAGATACGCAGTATTTT
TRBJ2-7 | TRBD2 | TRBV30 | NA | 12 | CAWSELADEQYF | TGTGCCTGGAGTGAACTAGCGGACGAGCAGTACTTC
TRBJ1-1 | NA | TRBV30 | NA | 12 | CAWSVGGTEAFF | TGTGCCTGGAGTGTGGGGGGCACTGAAGCTTTCTTT
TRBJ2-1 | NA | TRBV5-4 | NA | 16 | CASSPYSWGEYNEQFF | TGTGCCAGCAGCCCTTATAGCTGGGGGGAGTACAATGAGCAGTTCTTC
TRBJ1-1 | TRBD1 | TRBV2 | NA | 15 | CASTRDRGGGTEAFF | TGTGCCAGCACCCGGGACAGGGGTGGAGGAACTGAAGCTTTCTTT
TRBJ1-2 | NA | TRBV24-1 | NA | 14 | CATSDSGINYGYTF | TGTGCCACCAGTGATTCCGGGATTAACTATGGCTACACCTTC
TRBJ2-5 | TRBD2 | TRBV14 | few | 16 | CASRQTSGGGQETQYF | TGTGCCAGCAGACAAACTAGCGGGGGAGGTCAAGAGACCCAGTACTTC
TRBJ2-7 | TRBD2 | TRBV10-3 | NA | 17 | CAISGVSGTRSTYEQYF | TGTGCCATCAGTGGTGTTAGCGGGACCCGCTCGACCTACGAGCAGTACTTC
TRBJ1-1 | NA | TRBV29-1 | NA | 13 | CSVALTGSTEAFF | TGCAGCGTCGCACTTACAGGGAGCACTGAAGCTTTCTTT
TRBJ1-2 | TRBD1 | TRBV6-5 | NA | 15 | CASSSQGAIYYGYTF | TGTGCCAGCAGTTCCCAGGGGGCGATTTACTATGGCTACACCTTC